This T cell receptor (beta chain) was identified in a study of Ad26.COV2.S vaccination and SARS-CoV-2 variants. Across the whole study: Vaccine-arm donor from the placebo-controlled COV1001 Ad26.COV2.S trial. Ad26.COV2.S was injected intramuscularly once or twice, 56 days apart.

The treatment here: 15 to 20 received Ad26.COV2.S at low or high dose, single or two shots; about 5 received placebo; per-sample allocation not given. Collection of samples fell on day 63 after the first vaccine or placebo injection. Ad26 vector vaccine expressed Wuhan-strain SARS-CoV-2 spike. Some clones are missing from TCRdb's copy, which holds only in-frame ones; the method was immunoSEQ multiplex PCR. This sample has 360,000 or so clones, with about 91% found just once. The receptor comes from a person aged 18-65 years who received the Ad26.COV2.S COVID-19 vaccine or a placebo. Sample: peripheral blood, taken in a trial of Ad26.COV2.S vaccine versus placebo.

As DNA, the CDR3 is TGTGCCAGCAGTTATGGGACAGGGCACACTGAAGCTTTCTTT. This translates into CASSYGTGHTEAFF. The chain links TRBV6-5 to TRBJ1-1; 9 positions agree with TRBD1. Germline V gene lookup returns CDR1 MNHEY and CDR2 SVGAGI. The CDR3 spans 14 residues. V dropped 3 bases and J dropped 3; count of bases not matched to a gene: 2.